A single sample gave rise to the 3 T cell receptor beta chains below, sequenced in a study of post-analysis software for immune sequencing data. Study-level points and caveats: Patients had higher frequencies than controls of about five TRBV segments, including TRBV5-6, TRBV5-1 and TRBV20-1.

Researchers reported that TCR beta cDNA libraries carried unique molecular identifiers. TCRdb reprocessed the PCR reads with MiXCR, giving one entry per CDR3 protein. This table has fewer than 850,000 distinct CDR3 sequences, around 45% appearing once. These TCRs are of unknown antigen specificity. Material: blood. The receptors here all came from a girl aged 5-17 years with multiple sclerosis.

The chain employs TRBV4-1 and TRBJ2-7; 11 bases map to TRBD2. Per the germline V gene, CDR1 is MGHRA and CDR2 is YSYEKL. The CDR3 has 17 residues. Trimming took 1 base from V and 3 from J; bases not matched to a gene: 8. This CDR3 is CASSQGLAGHSNYEQYF. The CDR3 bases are TGCGCCAGCAGCCAAGGACTAGCGGGACACTCCAACTACGAGCAGTACTTC.

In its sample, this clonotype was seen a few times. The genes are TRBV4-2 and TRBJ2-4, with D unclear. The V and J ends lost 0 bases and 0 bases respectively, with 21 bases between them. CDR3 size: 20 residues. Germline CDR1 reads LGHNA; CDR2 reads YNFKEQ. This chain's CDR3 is CASSQDPLVFRPLAKNIQYF. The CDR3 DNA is TGTGCCAGCAGCCAAGACCCCCTAGTCTTCCGGCCTTTAGCCAAAAACATTCAGTACTTC.

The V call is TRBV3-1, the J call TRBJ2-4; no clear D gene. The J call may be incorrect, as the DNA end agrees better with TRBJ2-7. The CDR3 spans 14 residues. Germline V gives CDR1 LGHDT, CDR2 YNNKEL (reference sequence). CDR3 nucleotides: TGTGCCAGCAGCTCGGAACTAACCTTCTACGAGCAGTACTTC. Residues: CASSSELTFYEQYF.